Described below is a single T cell receptor (beta chain) sequence and its context. The antigen is undetermined. The source of the sample is a study of cytomegalovirus exposure and HLA in healthy donors. Overall study results and limits: Accurate HLA-A and HLA-B prediction from TCR beta sequences was reported for most subjects.

Researchers ran the PCR with 60 Vbeta and 13 Jbeta primers. This table comes from immunoSEQ multiplex PCR, and its TCRdb copy is limited to in-frame clones, with some not included. The data contain around 150,000 clones, about 71% of them singletons. Trimming removed 3 bases at V and 2 bases at J, with 7 bases between. This CDR3 is built from 13 residues. Looked up from germline, CDR1 is SGHTA and CDR2 is FQGNSA. The TCR was taken from a woman between 40 and 55 years old in good health and CMV-seropositive. Source material: PBMCs. The chain carries TRBV7-2 and TRBJ1-1; D is undetermined. The CDR3 region is CASSFSRNTEAFF. DNA for the CDR3: TGTGCCAGCAGCTTTTCTAGAAACACTGAAGCTTTCTTT.